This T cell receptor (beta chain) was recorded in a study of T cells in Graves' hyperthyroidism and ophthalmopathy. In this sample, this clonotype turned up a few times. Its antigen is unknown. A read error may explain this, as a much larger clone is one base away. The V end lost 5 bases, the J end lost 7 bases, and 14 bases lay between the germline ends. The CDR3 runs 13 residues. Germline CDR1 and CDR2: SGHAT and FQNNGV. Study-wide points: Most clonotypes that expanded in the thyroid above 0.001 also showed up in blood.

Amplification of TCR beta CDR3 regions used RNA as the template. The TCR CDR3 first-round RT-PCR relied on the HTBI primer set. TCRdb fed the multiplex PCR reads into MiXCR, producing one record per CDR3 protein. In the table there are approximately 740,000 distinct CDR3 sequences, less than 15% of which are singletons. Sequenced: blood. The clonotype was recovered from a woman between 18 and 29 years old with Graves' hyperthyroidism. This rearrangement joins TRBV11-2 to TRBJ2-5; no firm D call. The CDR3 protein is CASSLGFPGTQYF. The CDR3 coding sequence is TGTGCCAGCAGCCTAGGGTTCCCAGGGACCCAGTACTTC.